The clone carrying this T cell receptor (beta chain) was seen only once. V was pared by 4 bases and J by 9 bases, with 14 bases between. Germline CDR1 SGHRS, CDR2 YFSETQ. The CDR3 is 13 amino acids. The source of the sample is a study of blood T cell repertoires in COVID-19. Across the whole study: Italy, Spain and the United States were the sources of the convalescent and acute COVID-19 samples.

The authors' processing: Amplification from reference gene primers served as the basis for estimated nucleated cell counts. Measured with immunoSEQ multiplex PCR; TCRdb has only the in-frame clones, and not every one. That table is the source of V, J and clone size, and D and trimming were worked out from the DNA. Of around 390,000 clones in the sample, about 83% were seen once. Cohort 3 donors counted as recovered after two negative PCRs, clearance, or resolved symptoms. Sequencing input: PBMCs or T cells enriched from blood (not recorded which). The clonotype originates from a woman aged 45-60 years who had recovered from COVID-19. The chain carries TRBV5-1 and TRBJ2-1; no reliable D call. CDR3 residues: CASSDVVAPEQFF. DNA of the CDR3: TGCGCCAGCAGCGACGTTGTAGCACCTGAGCAGTTCTTC. The whole variable domain, filled in from reference TRBV5-1 and TRBJ2-1, reads KAGVTQTPRYLIKTRGQQVTLSCSPISGHRSVSWYQQTPGQGLQFLFEYFSETQRNKGNFPGRFSGRQFSNSRSEMNVSTLELGDSALYLCASSDVVAPEQFFGPGTRLTVL.